The present entry profiles one TCR beta chain with its context. This likely reflects a read error, since a far larger clone is one base away. Other DNA sequences within the sample encode an identical CDR3. The data derive from a study of shared clonotypes between healthy human individuals. Across the whole study: Donor composition was a couple of women and a few men, aged 18 to 49.

CDR3 length: 12 residues. Germline V CDR1 and CDR2: SEHNR, FQNEAQ (reference sequence). The study ran the assay at deep level. Measured with immunoSEQ multiplex PCR; TCRdb has only the in-frame clones, and not every one. The table lists a few hundred thousand clones, over 60% of them singletons. Healthy adults negative for HIV, lacking recent acute infections or vaccinations, served as donors. This TCR was recovered from a woman in her forties in good health. Some clones in this sample may be carry-over from other donors' samples. Sequencing was performed on PBMCs. The rearrangement uses TRBV7-9 and TRBJ2-7; possible D gene TRBD2, 5 bases. CDR3 in DNA: TGCGCCAGCAGCTTTGGACTGGGGGAGCAGTACTTC. It codes for CASSFGLGEQYF.